This T cell receptor (beta chain) emerged from a study of regulatory T cells in long-lasting Graves disease. CDR3-region Arm-PCR and iRepertoire HTBI primers produced the TCR beta libraries. TCRdb independently ran MiXCR on the multiplex PCR reads; one entry per CDR3 protein. The sample shows about 420,000 distinct CDR3 sequences, around 22% of them seen only once. This clonotype was seen more than once but under ten times. CDR1 SQVTM and CDR2 ANQGSEA come from the germline V gene. Trimming took 7 bases from V and 1 from J; bases not matched to a gene: 10. This CDR3 is 16 amino acids long. Time point specified: persistent/refractory GD, antithyroid drugs over 5 years with positive TRAb. PBMC RNA was the source of the TCR library. Per American Thyroid Association guidelines, Graves' disease was diagnosed.

This TCR was sampled from a female donor with Graves disease. The rearrangement links TRBV29-1 to TRBJ2-5, with 12 bases that match TRBD2. The sequenced sample was peripheral blood mononuclear cells (PBMCs), obtained when the disease was refractory, from a patient treated with antithyroid drugs. CDR3 nucleotide sequence: TGCAGCGCCCTAGACGGACTAGCGGGACCCCAAGAGACCCAGTACTTC. Translating it yields CSALDGLAGPQETQYF.